This T cell receptor (beta chain) was observed in a study of blood T cells in healthy people across ages. Study results and limitations: Roughly linearly, TCR beta diversity per million T cells fell as age increased.

A J-beta primer mix and a sample-barcoded 5' primer were used in a second PCR of about 7 to 12 cycles. From the 5' RACE reads, TCRdb called clonotypes with MiXCR, one entry per CDR3 protein. This sample has some 1.6 million distinct CDR3 sequences, with roughly 32% found just once. The CDR3 loop spans 17 amino acids. V was pared by 3 bases and J by 0 bases, with 15 bases between. CDR1 is SNHLY, CDR2 FYNNEI, per germline. This clonotype was seen a handful of times. What it recognizes is unknown. Material for sequencing was blood. The rearrangement uses TRBV2 and TRBJ1-5, with D unresolved. This TCR came from a woman younger than 45 in good health. CDR3 residues: CASSEEVAAISNQPQHF. The CDR3, as DNA: TGTGCCAGCAGTGAGGAGGTGGCCGCGATTAGCAATCAGCCCCAGCATTTT.